These 9 T cell receptor beta chains came from one sample sequenced in a study of cytomegalovirus exposure and HLA in healthy donors. Profiling relied on immunoSEQ multiplex PCR, and the TCRdb table lists in-frame clones only, not all of them. The sample has about 120,000 clones, roughly 89% seen once. Sequenced sample: PBMCs. These receptors all come from a woman in her late teens or twenties in good health and CMV-seronegative.

The chain is built from TRBV7-9 and TRBJ2-7; TRBD1 agrees at 8 bases. The CDR3 extends over 15 amino acids. J gave up 1 base and V 4 bases, and 6 bases lay outside the gene matches. Germline CDR1 is SEHNR and CDR2 is FQNEAQ (reference sequence). The CDR3 protein is CASSYRQGFSYEQYF. The DNA for the CDR3 is TGTGCCAGCAGCTACCGACAGGGGTTTTCCTACGAGCAGTACTTC.

The rearrangement uses TRBV7-2 and TRBJ1-5; maybe TRBD1 (5 bases). The CDR3 contains 15 residues. Germline V gene lookup returns CDR1 SGHTA and CDR2 FQGNSA. Deletions cut 1 base from V and 7 bases from J, with 14 bases between. CDR3 nucleotides: TGTGCCAGCAGCTTAGTAGTCAGGGTTGAACAGCCCCAGCATTTT. Translating gives CASSLVVRVEQPQHF.

The chain is built from TRBV5-1 and TRBJ2-1, with 8 positions matching TRBD2. Germline lookup yields CDR1 SGHRS and CDR2 YFSETQ. V lost 4 bases to trimming and J lost 12 bases; unmatched junction nucleotides: 18. The CDR3 is 16 residues long. The CDR3 sequence: CASSPTGTSIEGRQFF. In DNA form, the CDR3 reads TGCGCCAGCAGCCCGACCGGGACTAGTATTGAGGGGAGGCAGTTCTTC.

The chain employs TRBV18 and TRBJ1-5; 8 positions agree with TRBD1. This CDR3 has 16 residues. The ends lost 3 bases at V and 6 bases at J; junction bases unmatched: 10. CDR1 KGHSH and CDR2 LQKENI come from the germline V gene. The CDR3 nucleotides read TGTGCCAGCTCACCCCCAACAGGGGGTATTGGTCAGCCCCAGCATTTT. It encodes CASSPPTGGIGQPQHF.

The chain carries TRBV10-1 and TRBJ1-4; TRBD1 agrees at 8 bases. V lost 3 bases to trimming and J lost 8 bases; unmatched junction nucleotides: 8. This CDR3 comprises 15 residues. The germline CDR1 and CDR2 sequences are WNHNN and SYGVQD (reference sequence). The CDR3 sequence is CASSDGGTGGEKLFF. The CDR3 nucleotides read TGCGCCAGCAGTGATGGAGGGACAGGAGGCGAAAAACTGTTTTTT.

The chain combines TRBV14 with TRBJ2-2, with a possible D match to TRBD1 (6 bases). Germline lookup yields CDR1 SGHDN and CDR2 FVKESK. The length of the CDR3 is 14 residues. Trimming pared 4 bases from V and 2 bases from J, leaving 8 bases between. CDR3 protein: CASSPGHNTGELFF. CDR3 sequence (DNA): TGTGCCAGCAGCCCGGGACACAACACCGGGGAGCTGTTTTTT. Filled out from reference TRBV14 and TRBJ2-2, the complete variable domain reads EAGVTQFPSHSVIEKGQTVTLRCDPISGHDNLYWYRRVMGKEIKFLLHFVKESKQDESGMPNNRFLAERTGGTYSTLKVQPAELEDSGVYFCASSPGHNTGELFFGEGSRLTVL.

The CDR3 bases are TGCGCCAGCAGCCCGGCCCGGACAGGGGGAACAGATACGCAGTATTTT. Translation gives CASSPARTGGTDTQYF. V usage is TRBV5-1 and J usage is TRBJ2-3, with 10 bases that match TRBD1. CDR1 is SGHRS and CDR2 is YFSETQ in the germline V gene. CDR3 size: 16 residues. V trimming: 4 bases; J trimming: 3 bases; junction bases outside the gene matches: 8. The variable domain in full, with the rest retrieved from reference TRBV5-1 and TRBJ2-3, is KAGVTQTPRYLIKTRGQQVTLSCSPISGHRSVSWYQQTPGQGLQFLFEYFSETQRNKGNFPGRFSGRQFSNSRSEMNVSTLELGDSALYLCASSPARTGGTDTQYFGPGTRLTVL.

This chain joins TRBV6-5 and TRBJ2-7, with 9 bases identical to TRBD2. The germline CDR1 and CDR2 sequences are MNHEY and SVGAGI. J gave up 4 bases and V 2 bases, and 6 bases lay outside the gene matches. CDR3 size: 15 residues. CDR3 nucleotides: TGTGCCAGCAGTTACCTAAGCGGGGGGCGGTACGAGCAGTACTTC. Residues: CASSYLSGGRYEQYF.

The V gene is TRBV5-1, the J gene TRBJ2-5; TRBD1 agrees at 7 bases. This CDR3 comprises 15 residues. CDR1 and CDR2 from the germline V gene are SGHRS and YFSETQ. V trimming: 4 bases; J trimming: 4 bases; junction bases outside the gene matches: 10. CDR3 nucleotides: TGCGCCAGCAGCGGGGGACAGCCCTATGGAGAGACCCAGTACTTC. It codes for CASSGGQPYGETQYF.